This T cell receptor (beta chain) was retrieved from a study of shared clonotypes between healthy human individuals. Broader study findings: Naive subsets generally exceeded memory subsets in estimated richness.

Here immunoSEQ multiplex PCR was the method, and the copy in TCRdb shows in-frame clones only, minus some. The sample comprises more than 2 million clones, about 95% of which are singletons, and 1.1% rests with the top ten. V was shortened by 1 base and J by 2 bases, with 1 base between the two germline ends. The CDR3 extends over 12 amino acids. Germline-derived CDR1 and CDR2 are MNHNS and SASEGT. Concerning this clone itself: Its target is not known. Additional DNA sequences in this sample encode the identical CDR3.

Naive CD8 cells were CD45RO-negative, positively selected for CCR7, excluding terminally differentiated effector memory CD45RA+ cells. Healthy HIV-negative adults with no recent acute infections or vaccinations were recruited as donors. The source of this sequence is a man younger than 35 in good health. Sequenced sample: naive CD8+ T cells sorted from blood. V usage is TRBV6-1 and J usage is TRBJ2-3; D gene uncertain. The CDR3 nucleotides read TGTGCCAGCAGTGAAGACACAGATACGCAGTATTTT. Protein product: CASSEDTDTQYF.